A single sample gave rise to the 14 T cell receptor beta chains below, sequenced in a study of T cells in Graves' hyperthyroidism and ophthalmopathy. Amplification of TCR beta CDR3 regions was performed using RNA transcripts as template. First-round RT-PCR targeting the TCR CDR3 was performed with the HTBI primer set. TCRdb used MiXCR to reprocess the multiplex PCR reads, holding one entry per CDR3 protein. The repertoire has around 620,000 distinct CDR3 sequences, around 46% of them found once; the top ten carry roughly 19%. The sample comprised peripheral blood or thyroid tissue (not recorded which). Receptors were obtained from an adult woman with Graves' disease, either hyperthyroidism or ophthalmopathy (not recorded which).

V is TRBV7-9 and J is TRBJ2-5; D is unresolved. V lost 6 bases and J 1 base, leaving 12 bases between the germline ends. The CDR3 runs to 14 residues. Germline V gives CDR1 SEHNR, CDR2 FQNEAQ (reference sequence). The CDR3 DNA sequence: TGTGCCAGCAGGAGGAGAGGAACCCAAGAGACCCAGTACTTC. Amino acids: CASRRRGTQETQYF.

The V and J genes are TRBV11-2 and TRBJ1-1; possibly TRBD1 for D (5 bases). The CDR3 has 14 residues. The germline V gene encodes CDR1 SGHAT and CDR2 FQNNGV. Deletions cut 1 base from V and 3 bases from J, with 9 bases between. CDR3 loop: CASSLAWGHTEAFF. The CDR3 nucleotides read TGTGCCAGCAGCTTAGCTTGGGGCCACACTGAAGCTTTCTTT.

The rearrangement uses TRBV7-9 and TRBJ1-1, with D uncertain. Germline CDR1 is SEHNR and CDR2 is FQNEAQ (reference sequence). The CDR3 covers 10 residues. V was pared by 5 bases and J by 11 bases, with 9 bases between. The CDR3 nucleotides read TGTGCCAGCAGCATATTAGGGGCTTTCTTT. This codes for CASSILGAFF.

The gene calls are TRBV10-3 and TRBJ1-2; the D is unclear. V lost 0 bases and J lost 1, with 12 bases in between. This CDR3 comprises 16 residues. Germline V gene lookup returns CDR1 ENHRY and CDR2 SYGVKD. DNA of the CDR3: TGTGCCATCAGTGAGTCTACCGGGAGTTTTAACTATGGCTACACCTTC. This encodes CAISESTGSFNYGYTF.

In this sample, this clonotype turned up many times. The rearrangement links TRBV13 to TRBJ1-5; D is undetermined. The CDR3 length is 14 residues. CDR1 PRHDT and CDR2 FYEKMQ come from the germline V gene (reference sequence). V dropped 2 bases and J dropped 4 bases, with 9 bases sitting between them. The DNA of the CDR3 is TGTGCCAGCAGCTTAAGTGCAGCGAATCAGCCCCAGCATTTT. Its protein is CASSLSAANQPQHF. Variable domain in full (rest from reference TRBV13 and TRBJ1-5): AAGVIQSPRHLIKEKRETATLKCYPIPRHDTVYWYQQGPGQDPQFLISFYEKMQSDKGSIPDRFSAQQFSDYHSELNMSSLELGDSALYFCASSLSAANQPQHFGDGTRLSIL.

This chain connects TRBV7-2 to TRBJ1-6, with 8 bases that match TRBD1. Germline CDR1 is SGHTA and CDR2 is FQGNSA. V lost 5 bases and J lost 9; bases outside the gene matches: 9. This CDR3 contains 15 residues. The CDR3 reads CASSPPDRVSSPLHF. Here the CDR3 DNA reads TGTGCCAGCAGCCCGCCGGACAGGGTGTCTTCACCCCTCCACTTT.

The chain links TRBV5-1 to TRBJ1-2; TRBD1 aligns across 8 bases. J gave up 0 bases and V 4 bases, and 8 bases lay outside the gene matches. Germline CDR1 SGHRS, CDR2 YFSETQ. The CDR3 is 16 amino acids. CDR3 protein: CASSSRTGRANYGYTF. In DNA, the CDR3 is TGCGCCAGCAGCAGCAGGACAGGGAGAGCTAACTATGGCTACACCTTC.

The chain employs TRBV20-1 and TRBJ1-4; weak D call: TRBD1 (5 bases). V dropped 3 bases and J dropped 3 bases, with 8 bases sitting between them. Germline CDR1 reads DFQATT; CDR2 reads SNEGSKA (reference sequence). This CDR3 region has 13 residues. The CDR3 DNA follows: TGCAGTGCTAGTAGGGGACCTAATGAAAAACTGTTTTTT. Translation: CSASRGPNEKLFF.

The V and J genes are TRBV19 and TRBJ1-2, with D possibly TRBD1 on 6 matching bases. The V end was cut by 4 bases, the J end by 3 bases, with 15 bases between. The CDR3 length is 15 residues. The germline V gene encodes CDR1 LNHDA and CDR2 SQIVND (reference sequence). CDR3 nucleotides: TGTGCCAGTAGTAAGGACGGGGGCAGCGACTATGGCTACACCTTC. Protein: CASSKDGGSDYGYTF.

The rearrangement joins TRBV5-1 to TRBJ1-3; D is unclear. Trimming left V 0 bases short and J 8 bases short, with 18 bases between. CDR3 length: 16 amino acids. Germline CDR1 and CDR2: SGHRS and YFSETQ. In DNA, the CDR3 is TGCGCCAGCAGCTTGGGTCCAGCAAACTATGGCTACACCATATATTTT. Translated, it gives CASSLGPANYGYTIYF.

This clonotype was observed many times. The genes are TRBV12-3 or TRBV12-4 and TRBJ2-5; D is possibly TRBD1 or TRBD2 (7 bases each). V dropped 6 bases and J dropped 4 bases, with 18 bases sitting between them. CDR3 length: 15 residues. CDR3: CASSPSRGGRETQYF. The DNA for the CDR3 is TGTGCCAGCAGCCCTTCCAGGGGGGGGCGAGAGACCCAGTACTTC.

The CDR3 loop is CDPKQPQHF. CDR3 nucleotides: TGTGACCCCAAGCAGCCCCAGCATTTT. The rearrangement uses TRBV2 and TRBJ1-5; D is ambiguous. The CDR3 is made up of 9 amino acids. Germline assignment: CDR1 SNHLY and CDR2 FYNNEI.

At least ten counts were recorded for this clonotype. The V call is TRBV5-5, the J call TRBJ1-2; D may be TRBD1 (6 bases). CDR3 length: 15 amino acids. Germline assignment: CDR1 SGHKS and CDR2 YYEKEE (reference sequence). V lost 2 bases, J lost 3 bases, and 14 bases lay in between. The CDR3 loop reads CASSFGSTGDYGYTF. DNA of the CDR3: TGTGCCAGCAGCTTCGGTTCGACAGGCGACTATGGCTACACCTTC.

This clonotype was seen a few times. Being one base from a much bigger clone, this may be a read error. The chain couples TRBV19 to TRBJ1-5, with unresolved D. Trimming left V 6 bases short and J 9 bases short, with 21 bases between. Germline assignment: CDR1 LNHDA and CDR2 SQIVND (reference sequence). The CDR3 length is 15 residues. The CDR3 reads CASRQRPQGPTPQHF. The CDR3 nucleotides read TGTGCCAGTAGACAGCGACCTCAAGGTCCGACGCCCCAGCATTTT.